The entry that follows covers one T cell receptor beta chain sequence. What it recognizes is unknown. This record belongs to a study of cytomegalovirus exposure and HLA in healthy donors. Looking at the study overall: The study's early data release held tens of millions of unique TCRs from HLA-typed donors.

Vbeta (60) and Jbeta (13) primers were used in the PCR. TCRdb's copy holds only in-frame clones and misses some; the assay was immunoSEQ multiplex PCR. The table has some 80,000 clones, approximately 60% seen once; the top ten hold 3.5% to 4.5%. Study-wide points: Among immune exposure information, only CMV serostatus was available.

V dropped 0 bases and J dropped 2; count of bases not matched to a gene: 8. The germline V gene has CDR1 SGDLS and CDR2 YYNGEE. The CDR3 extends over 17 amino acids. This sequence originates from a male donor in good health and CMV-seropositive. The specimen sequenced was PBMCs. The J gene is TRBJ2-7, the V gene TRBV9, with 10 nucleotides matching TRBD1. The CDR3 DNA reads TGTGCCAGCAGCGTAGTAGATGGGACAGGGGCGCCCTACGAGCAGTACTTC. Translation: CASSVVDGTGAPYEQYF. The full variable domain, rest sourced from reference TRBV9 and TRBJ2-7, is DSGVTQTPKHLITATGQRVTLRCSPRSGDLSVYWYQQSLDQGLQFLIQYYNGEERAKGNILERFSAQQFPDLHSELNLSSLELGDSALYFCASSVVDGTGAPYEQYFGPGTRLTVT.